The 20 T cell receptor beta chains in this list originate from one sample, sequenced in a study of blood T cell repertoires in COVID-19. Clones were sequenced by immunoSEQ multiplex PCR, and TCRdb holds only the in-frame ones, with some missing. The sample lists roughly 400,000 clones, nearly 90% seen once, with 2% to 2.5% in the top ten. Sequencing used PBMCs or T cells enriched from blood (not recorded which). Receptor source: a woman in her thirties or forties with acute COVID-19.

The V gene is TRBV5-1, the J gene TRBJ1-1; TRBD1 agrees at 11 bases. Losses at the gene ends were 2 bases for V and 0 bases for J; bases not matched to a gene: 21. CDR3 size: 22 residues. CDR1 SGHRS and CDR2 YFSETQ come from the germline V gene. The CDR3 loop reads CASSLLGASRPGQGGMNTEAFF. DNA for the CDR3: TGCGCCAGCAGCTTACTCGGGGCGTCTAGACCGGGACAGGGGGGAATGAACACTGAAGCTTTCTTT.

This clone was detected only once. The CDR3 spells CASSESGRKLFF. DNA for the CDR3: TGTGCCAGCAGTGAATCAGGGAGGAAACTGTTTTTT. The chain combines TRBV25-1 with TRBJ1-4; a weak D match, TRBD1 (5 bases). V dropped 1 base and J dropped 11 bases, with 8 bases sitting between them. The CDR3 totals 12 residues. Germline V CDR1 and CDR2: MGHDK, SYGVNS.

CDR3 DNA sequence: TGTGCCAGCAGCTTTAGTACAGGGTTCTATGGCTACACCTTC. Translating gives CASSFSTGFYGYTF. The gene calls are TRBV7-9 and TRBJ1-2; D perhaps matches TRBD1 (6 bases). Trimming removed 3 bases at V and 4 bases at J, with 12 bases between. The CDR3 is 14 amino acids. Germline V lookup: CDR1 SEHNR, CDR2 FQNEAQ (reference sequence).

The chain links TRBV4-1 to TRBJ1-5, with 9 bases identical to TRBD1. CDR3 length: 17 residues. V was pared by 3 bases and J by 5 bases, with 11 bases of the junction left unmatched. Germline V CDR1 and CDR2: MGHRA, YSYEKL. The CDR3 sequence is CASSHGPGQGNDQPQHF. Written as DNA, the CDR3 is TGCGCCAGCAGCCACGGGCCGGGACAGGGAAACGATCAGCCCCAGCATTTT.

The V gene is TRBV5-6, the J gene TRBJ1-1, with 9 bases that match TRBD1. Germline trimming cut 4 bases from V and 9 bases from J; bases unmatched to any gene: 4. Germline values: CDR1 SGHDT, CDR2 YYEEEE. CDR3 length: 12 amino acids. CDR3 coding DNA: TGTGCCAGCAGCGCCGGGACAGGGCAAGCTTTCTTT. Its protein product is CASSAGTGQAFF. The whole variable domain, filled in from reference TRBV5-6 and TRBJ1-1, reads DAGVTQSPTHLIKTRGQQVTLRCSPKSGHDTVSWYQQALGQGPQFIFQYYEEEERQRGNFPDRFSGHQFPNYSSELNVNALLLGDSALYLCASSAGTGQAFFGQGTRLTVV.

The chain employs TRBV28 and TRBJ1-1, with 7 positions matching TRBD1. Germline values: CDR1 MDHEN, CDR2 SYDVKM. The CDR3 extends over 12 amino acids. With V trimmed by 6 bases and J by 7 bases, 5 bases remained unmatched. The CDR3 is CASSYGTVEAFF. DNA of the CDR3: TGTGCCAGCAGCTACGGGACAGTTGAAGCTTTCTTT.

This CDR3 reads CATSDSGSTGETQYF. CDR3 nucleotide sequence: TGTGCCACCAGTGATTCCGGGTCAACGGGGGAGACCCAGTACTTC. The rearrangement uses TRBV24-1 and TRBJ2-5, with D possibly TRBD2 on 5 matching bases. Germline-derived CDR1 and CDR2 are KGHDR and SFDVKD. The V gene lost 2 bases and the J gene lost 5 bases, with 14 bases spanning the gap. CDR3 length equals 15 residues.

V and J are TRBV5-1 and TRBJ2-7, with D possibly matching TRBD2 (5 bases). Germline assignment: CDR1 SGHRS and CDR2 YFSETQ. V was pared by 3 bases and J by 4 bases, with 17 bases between. CDR3 size: 15 residues. CDR3 sequence (DNA): TGCGCCAGCAGCTCCGATATAACGGACTTATACGAGCAGTACTTC. It codes for CASSSDITDLYEQYF.

Details on this clone: Other DNA sequences within the sample encode an identical CDR3. The chain employs TRBV20-1 and TRBJ2-7, with TRBD1 identical over 9 bases. The CDR3 is made up of 11 amino acids. V shed 7 bases, J shed 4 bases, and the junction held 2 bases outside the gene matches. CDR1 and CDR2 from the germline V gene are DFQATT and SNEGSKA (reference sequence). Here the CDR3 DNA reads TGCAGTGGGGGGACAGGGTACGAGCAGTACTTC. Translated: CSGGTGYEQYF.

The chain joins TRBV7-9 to TRBJ1-2; 10 nucleotides agree with TRBD1. J was trimmed by 6 bases and V by 6 bases; bases with no gene match: 7. The CDR3 sequence is 14 residues long. Germline V gives CDR1 SEHNR, CDR2 FQNEAQ (reference sequence). This CDR3 is CASSLPGQGNGYTF. CDR3 DNA: TGTGCCAGCAGTCTACCGGGACAGGGGAATGGCTACACCTTC.

This chain connects TRBV4-1 to TRBJ1-2; D remains unclear. Per germline, CDR1 MGHRA and CDR2 YSYEKL. Trimming pared 0 bases from V and 4 bases from J, leaving 15 bases between. The length of the CDR3 is 16 residues. In nucleotides, the CDR3 is TGCGCCAGCAGCCAAGAGGTGTCGACCTCGGGCTATGGCTACACCTTC. Its translation is CASSQEVSTSGYGYTF.

The chain links TRBV6-5 to TRBJ1-1, with a weak D call TRBD1 (6 bases). In germline, CDR1 is MNHEY, CDR2 SVGAGI. This CDR3 comprises 15 residues. V gave up 7 bases and J gave up 0 bases, with 15 bases separating them. CDR3 nucleotide sequence: TGTGCCAGCATGTTTAATGAGGGGGTGAACACTGAAGCTTTCTTT. Its protein is CASMFNEGVNTEAFF.

V usage is TRBV7-2 and J usage is TRBJ1-1; 8 bases fit TRBD1. The junction had 10 bases not matched to a gene; V was cut back by 5 bases and J by 11 bases. Germline-derived CDR1 and CDR2 are SGHTA and FQGNSA. The CDR3 totals 13 residues. The chain's CDR3 is CASSQGQVRTAFF. The CDR3 DNA follows: TGTGCCAGCAGCCAGGGACAGGTCCGAACCGCTTTCTTT.

The chain has TRBV9 and TRBJ1-1; D is uncertain. Germline loops: CDR1 SGDLS, CDR2 YYNGEE. Trimming removed 4 bases from V and 7 bases from J, with 14 bases in between. The CDR3 sequence is 13 residues long. The CDR3 is CASSPGEWIEAFF. The CDR3 coding sequence is TGTGCCAGCAGCCCGGGAGAATGGATTGAAGCTTTCTTT.

The rearrangement links TRBV7-2 to TRBJ2-2; D is undetermined. V lost 3 bases to trimming and J lost 9 bases, with 8 bases between them. The CDR3 is 12 residues long. CDR1 is SGHTA, CDR2 FQGNSA, per germline. CDR3 DNA: TGTGCCAGCAGCTTCCGAGTAAGGGAGCTGTTTTTT. Its translation is CASSFRVRELFF.

Note on this clone: One junction end disagrees with the germline gene, perhaps due to a read error. The genes are TRBV27 and TRBJ2-1; 12 bases are a match to TRBD2. This CDR3 has 13 amino acids. CDR1 MNHEY and CDR2 SMNVEV come from the germline V gene (reference sequence). In DNA form, the CDR3 reads TGTGCCAGCAGACCCGGGACTAGCGGGCGGCTCGTCTTC. Its translation: CASRPGTSGRLVF.

The V and J genes are TRBV6-5 and TRBJ1-2; D perhaps matches TRBD1 (6 bases). Germline CDR1 and CDR2: MNHEY and SVGAGI. V was clipped by 11 bases and J by 4 bases, with 14 bases between them. The CDR3 extends over 12 amino acids. The CDR3 DNA follows: TGTGCCCGAACAGGGTTGGGCTATGGCTACACCTTC. It yields the protein CARTGLGYGYTF.

As concerns this clone: Other DNA sequences in this sample translate to the same CDR3. The chain combines TRBV6-1 with TRBJ1-1; tentatively, D is TRBD1 (5 bases). V was pared by 2 bases and J by 0 bases, with 10 bases between. The CDR3 has 15 residues. The germline V gene has CDR1 MNHNS and CDR2 SASEGT. The DNA of the CDR3 is TGTGCCAGCAGTGAATTGGGGGGGATGAACACTGAAGCTTTCTTT. Its protein product is CASSELGGMNTEAFF.

The J gene is TRBJ2-7, the V gene TRBV6-5; 9 bases map to TRBD1. This CDR3 is 15 amino acids long. CDR1 is MNHEY, CDR2 SVGAGI, per germline. V was pared by 6 bases and J by 3 bases, with 9 bases of the junction left unmatched. The CDR3 DNA follows: TGTGCCAGCAGGTCGACCGGGACAGGGATCTACGAGCAGTACTTC. Translation: CASRSTGTGIYEQYF.

This clone occurred once. The chain combines TRBV15 with TRBJ1-5; D uncertain. CDR3 length: 14 amino acids. The ends were cut back, 3 bases at V and 2 bases at J, with 8 bases in the middle. From germline, CDR1 is LNHNV and CDR2 YYDKDF (reference sequence). The CDR3 region has the DNA TGTGCCACCAGCAGGGACGGGGGCAATCAGCCCCAGCATTTT. Its translation: CATSRDGGNQPQHF.